One and the same sample provided the 14 T cell receptor beta chains below, sequenced in a study of cytomegalovirus exposure and HLA in healthy donors. PCR primers comprised 60 Vbeta and 13 Jbeta primers. Method: immunoSEQ multiplex PCR; TCRdb's copy keeps in-frame clones and lacks some. The table shows 95,000 to 150,000 clones, with 15% to 20% occurring only once. The sample was PBMCs. Receptor source: a female donor in good health and CMV-seropositive.

This chain connects TRBV19 to TRBJ1-1; tentatively, D is TRBD1 (5 bases). V was clipped by 7 bases and J by 0 bases, with 18 bases between them. The CDR3 has 16 amino acids. The germline CDR1 and CDR2 sequences are LNHDA and SQIVND (reference sequence). As DNA, the CDR3 is TGTGCCAGTAATCGGGGGTTGAGACAGATGAACACTGAAGCTTTCTTT. It codes for CASNRGLRQMNTEAFF.

The rearrangement uses TRBV5-4 and TRBJ2-7; TRBD2 aligns across 11 bases. The germline V gene has CDR1 SGHNT and CDR2 YYREEE (reference sequence). CDR3 length: 15 residues. V was pared by 3 bases and J by 2 bases, with 4 bases of the junction left unmatched. The CDR3 DNA is TGTGCCAGCAGCTCTGGGACTAGCGGAACCTACGAGCAGTACTTC. It specifies CASSSGTSGTYEQYF.

This clone was observed at least ten times. The chain recombines TRBV28 with TRBJ1-2, with D possibly TRBD1 on 5 matching bases. This CDR3 contains 14 residues. The V gene's germline CDR1 is MDHEN and CDR2 SYDVKM. The V and J ends lost 8 bases and 4 bases respectively, with 17 bases between them. CDR3 residues: CASLPPGGGYGYTF. The CDR3 DNA reads as TGTGCCAGCCTACCCCCTGGGGGAGGCTATGGCTACACCTTC.

V and J are TRBV30 and TRBJ1-4; possible D gene TRBD1, 5 bases. V lost 3 bases and J lost 6, with 14 bases in between. CDR1 is GTSNPN and CDR2 is SVGIG in the germline V gene (reference sequence). The CDR3 has 14 residues. The CDR3 DNA reads as TGTGCCTGGAGCCAGACAGTGGACGATGAAAAACTGTTTTTT. Its protein is CAWSQTVDDEKLFF.

This clone was counted only a few times. The V and J genes are TRBV4-2 and TRBJ2-7; D is perhaps TRBD2 (6 bases). Germline V gives CDR1 LGHNA, CDR2 YNFKEQ. The CDR3 is 16 amino acids. Trimming stripped 1 base from V and 2 bases from J, with 15 bases between. The CDR3 DNA reads as TGTGCCAGCAGCCAAGTGGGAGGCGGGGCGACCTACGAGCAGTACTTC. Its translation: CASSQVGGGATYEQYF.

In this sample, this clone turned up a few times. The chain joins TRBV5-6 to TRBJ1-1; D not certain. The germline gives CDR1 SGHDT, CDR2 YYEEEE. V gave up 1 base and J gave up 3 bases, with 13 bases separating them. The CDR3 sequence is 15 residues long. The CDR3 DNA reads as TGTGCCAGCAGCTTGATTAGACTCAAGGACACTGAAGCTTTCTTT. This encodes CASSLIRLKDTEAFF.

The chain is built from TRBV19 and TRBJ1-1; D is unclear. Per germline, CDR1 LNHDA and CDR2 SQIVND (reference sequence). The CDR3 sequence is 13 residues long. Deletions cut 3 bases from V and 4 bases from J, with 9 bases between. This CDR3 reads CASSIERSTEAFF. DNA for the CDR3: TGTGCCAGTAGTATTGAGAGGAGCACTGAAGCTTTCTTT.

This chain uses TRBV2 with TRBJ1-5; a weak D match, TRBD1 (5 bases). The V end was cut by 7 bases, the J end by 3 bases, with 10 bases between. Germline-derived CDR1 and CDR2 are SNHLY and FYNNEI. CDR3 length equals 13 residues. The CDR3 sequence is CASMTALNQPQHF. The CDR3 DNA is TGTGCCAGCATGACAGCCCTCAATCAGCCCCAGCATTTT.

This clone was seen only a few times. V and J are TRBV25-1 and TRBJ1-4; TRBD1 matches at 12 bases. Trimming cost V 3 bases and J 3 bases; bases outside gene matches: 2. The germline V gene encodes CDR1 MGHDK and CDR2 SYGVNS. The CDR3 loop spans 16 amino acids. The CDR3 DNA is TGTGCCAGCAGTGAGGGACAGGGGGCCGCTAATGAAAAACTGTTTTTT. It translates to CASSEGQGAANEKLFF. Combining the CDR3 with reference TRBV25-1 and TRBJ1-4 gives the whole variable domain EADIYQTPRYLVIGTGKKITLECSQTMGHDKMYWYQQDPGMELHLIHYSYGVNSTEKGDLSSESTVSRIRTEHFPLTLESARPSHTSQYLCASSEGQGAANEKLFFGSGTQLSVL.

This clone was found a few times. The chain combines TRBV9 with TRBJ1-2; D may be TRBD1 (6 bases). The germline V gene encodes CDR1 SGDLS and CDR2 YYNGEE. This CDR3 has 14 amino acids. Trimming shortened V by 3 bases and J by 5 bases, and 14 bases separated the two germline ends. This CDR3 is CASSGRTVRYGYTF. The CDR3 bases are TGTGCCAGCAGCGGGCGGACAGTGCGGTATGGCTACACCTTC.

V usage is TRBV18 and J usage is TRBJ2-7; 11 bases are shared with TRBD1. Trimming took 3 bases from V and 3 from J; bases not matched to a gene: 4. The CDR3 loop spans 15 amino acids. Germline CDR1 KGHSH, CDR2 LQKENI. CDR3 protein: CASSPTGTGGYEQYF. The CDR3 DNA is TGTGCCAGCTCACCTACCGGGACAGGGGGCTACGAGCAGTACTTC.

This clone was seen only a few times. The rearrangement links TRBV9 to TRBJ2-3, with 13 positions matching TRBD2. V trimming: 1 base; J trimming: 2 bases; junction bases outside the gene matches: 4. The V gene's germline CDR1 is SGDLS and CDR2 YYNGEE. The CDR3 length is 17 residues. The CDR3 sequence is CASSVRTSGGYTDTQYF. The CDR3 nucleotides read TGTGCCAGCAGCGTAAGGACTAGCGGGGGATACACAGATACGCAGTATTTT.

The chain recombines TRBV4-2 with TRBJ2-3; TRBD1 might be the D (6 bases). Looked up from germline, CDR1 is LGHNA and CDR2 is YNFKEQ. The length of the CDR3 is 17 residues. V lost 1 base and J 4 bases, leaving 18 bases between the germline ends. The CDR3 nucleotides read TGTGCCAGCAGCCAAGTCGGACGAGGGGGTGGGTCAGATACGCAGTATTTT. Protein: CASSQVGRGGGSDTQYF.

The CDR3 loop is CASKPREETQYF. The CDR3, as DNA: TGTGCCAGCAAGCCCCGTGAAGAGACCCAGTACTTC. The V call is TRBV6-4, the J call TRBJ2-5, with unresolved D. Trimming removed 7 bases at V and 3 bases at J, with 9 bases between. The CDR3 covers 12 residues. From germline, CDR1 is MRHNA and CDR2 SNTAGT.